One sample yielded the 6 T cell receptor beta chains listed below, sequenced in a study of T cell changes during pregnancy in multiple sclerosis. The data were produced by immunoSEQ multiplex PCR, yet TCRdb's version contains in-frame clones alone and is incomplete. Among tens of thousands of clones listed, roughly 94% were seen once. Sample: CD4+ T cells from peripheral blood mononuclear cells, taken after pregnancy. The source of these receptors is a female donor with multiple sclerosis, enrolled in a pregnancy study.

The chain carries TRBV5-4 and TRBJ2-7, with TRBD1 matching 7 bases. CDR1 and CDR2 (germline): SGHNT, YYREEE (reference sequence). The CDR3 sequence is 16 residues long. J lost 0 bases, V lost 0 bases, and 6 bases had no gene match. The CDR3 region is CASSLGMDRSSYEQYF. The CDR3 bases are TGTGCCAGCAGCTTGGGAATGGACAGGAGCTCCTACGAGCAGTACTTC.

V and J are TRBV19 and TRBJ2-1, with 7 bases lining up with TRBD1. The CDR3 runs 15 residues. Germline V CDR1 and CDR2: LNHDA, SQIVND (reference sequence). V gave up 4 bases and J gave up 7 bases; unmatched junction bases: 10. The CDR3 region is CASSTGDSFSNEQFF. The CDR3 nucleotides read TGTGCCAGTAGTACCGGGGACAGTTTTTCAAATGAGCAGTTCTTC.

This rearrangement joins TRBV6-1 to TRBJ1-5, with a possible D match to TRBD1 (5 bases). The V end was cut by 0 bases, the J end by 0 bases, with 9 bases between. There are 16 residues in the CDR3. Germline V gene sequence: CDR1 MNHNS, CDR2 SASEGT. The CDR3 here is CASSEAAGHSNQPQHF. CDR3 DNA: TGTGCCAGCAGTGAAGCAGCCGGACATAGCAATCAGCCCCAGCATTTT.

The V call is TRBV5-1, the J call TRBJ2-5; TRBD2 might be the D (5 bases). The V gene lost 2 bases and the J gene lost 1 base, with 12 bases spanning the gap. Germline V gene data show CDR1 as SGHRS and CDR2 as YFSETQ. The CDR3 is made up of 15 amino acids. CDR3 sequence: CASSLYAGIQETQYF. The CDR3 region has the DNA TGCGCCAGCAGCTTATATGCCGGGATCCAAGAGACCCAGTACTTC.

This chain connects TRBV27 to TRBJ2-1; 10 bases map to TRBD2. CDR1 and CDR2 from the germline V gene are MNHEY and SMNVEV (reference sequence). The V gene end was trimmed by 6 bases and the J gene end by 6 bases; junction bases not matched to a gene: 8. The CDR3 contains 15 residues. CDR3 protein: CASRVLAGRFNEQFF. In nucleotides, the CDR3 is TGTGCCAGCAGAGTACTAGCGGGACGTTTCAATGAGCAGTTCTTC.

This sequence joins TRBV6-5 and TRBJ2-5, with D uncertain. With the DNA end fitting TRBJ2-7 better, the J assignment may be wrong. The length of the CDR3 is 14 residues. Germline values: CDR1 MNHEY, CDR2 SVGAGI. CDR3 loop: CASSYSPAEYEQYF. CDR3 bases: TGTGCCAGCAGTTACTCGCCGGCGGAATACGAGCAGTACTTC.